The present T cell receptor (beta chain) was sequenced within a study of beta chain features in type 1 diabetes. Study overall: The samples had about 100,000,000 sorted cells examined in all. Findings and limits, study-wide: Shorter TCRB CDR3s, moderately but significantly so, were found in Type 1 diabetes patients in all four CD4+ subsets.

What was sequenced were expressed TCRB transcripts, since all of the isolated RNA had been reverse transcribed. Some clones are missing from TCRdb's copy, which holds only in-frame ones; the method was immunoSEQ multiplex PCR. The sample consists of 500,000 to 850,000 clones, more than 13% of them appearing once. This clone was recorded a few times. Antigen unknown. The identical CDR3 is also encoded by other nucleotide sequences in the sample. CD4+ cells of the naive, central memory, regulatory and stem cell-like memory types were sorted via CD45RO/CCR7/CD25/CD127/CD95/CD27. The clonotype was recovered from a man in his late teens or twenties with type 1 diabetes. Sequencing used naive CD4+ T cells from blood.

The CDR3 sequence: CASSLAETGELFF. In DNA, the CDR3 is TGCGCCAGCAGCTTGGCCGAGACCGGGGAGCTGTTTTTT. The chain employs TRBV5-1 and TRBJ2-2; D is ambiguous. V was shortened by 0 bases and J by 5 bases, with 5 bases between the two germline ends. Germline CDR1 is SGHRS and CDR2 is YFSETQ. This CDR3 is 13 amino acids long.